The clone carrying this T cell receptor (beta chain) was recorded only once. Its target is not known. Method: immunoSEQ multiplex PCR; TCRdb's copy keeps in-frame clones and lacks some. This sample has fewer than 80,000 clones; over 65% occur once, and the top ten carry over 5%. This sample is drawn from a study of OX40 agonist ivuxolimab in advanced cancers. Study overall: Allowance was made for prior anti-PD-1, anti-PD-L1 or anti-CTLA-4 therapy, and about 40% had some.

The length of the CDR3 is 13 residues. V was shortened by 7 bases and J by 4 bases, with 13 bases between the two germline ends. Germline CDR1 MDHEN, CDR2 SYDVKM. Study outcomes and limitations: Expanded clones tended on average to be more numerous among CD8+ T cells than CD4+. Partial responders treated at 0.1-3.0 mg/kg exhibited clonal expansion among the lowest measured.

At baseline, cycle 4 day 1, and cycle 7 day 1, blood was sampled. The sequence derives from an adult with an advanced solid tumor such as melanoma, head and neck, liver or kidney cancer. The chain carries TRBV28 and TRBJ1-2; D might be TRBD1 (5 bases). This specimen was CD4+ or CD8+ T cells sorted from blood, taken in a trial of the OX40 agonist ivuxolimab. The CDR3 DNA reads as TGTGCCAGCAATCAGGGCGGTCTCTATGGCTACACCTTC. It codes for CASNQGGLYGYTF.